One T cell receptor beta chain is described in this entry. This sample was included in a study of blood T cell repertoires in COVID-19. Study information: From the United States, Italy and Spain came samples of acute and convalescent COVID-19. T cells, B-cell-depleted T cells, or PBMCs provided the cDNA or gDNA that served as material.

As handled by the study authors: By means of reference gene primer amplification, nucleated cell counts were estimated. Using immunoSEQ multiplex PCR, the repertoire was profiled, and TCRdb retains in-frame clones only, with some absent. V, J and clone size are those of that table, while D and trimming were read from the DNA. The sample consists of roughly 60,000 clones, approximately 82% of them appearing once. The V and J ends lost 0 bases and 4 bases, in that order; junction bases with no gene match: 7. Germline V gene lookup returns CDR1 SGHRS and CDR2 YFSETQ. This CDR3 is built from 16 residues.

This clonotype was obtained from a man between 60 and 75 years old with acute or convalescent COVID-19. V gene TRBV5-1 combines with J gene TRBJ2-1, with TRBD1 matching 7 bases. Sequenced sample: peripheral blood. CDR3 bases: TGCGCCAGCAGCTTGGCCTTGTCAGGGGGATACAATGAGCAGTTCTTC. Its protein is CASSLALSGGYNEQFF.